Listed below are T cell receptor beta chains from one sample, sequenced in a study of radiotherapy plus CTLA-4 blockade in lung cancer. Profiled with immunoSEQ multiplex PCR; TCRdb holds only in-frame clones, not every one. The sample holds about 82,000 clones, 72% seen once. Sample: peripheral blood, taken from a patient treated with radiotherapy plus ipilimumab. These receptors were taken from a human donor with non-small cell lung cancer that progressed on radiotherapy plus ipilimumab. Both conserved end residues are part of each CDR3. A D gene is named only where the DNA matches it firmly. A row's size may be missing; if present it is once, few, many or a size class.

V,J,D,size,CDR3,DNA
TRBV28,TRBJ2-1,TRBD2,-,CASSQAPFSGRATNYNEQFF,TGTGCCAGCTCCCAGGCCCCATTTAGCGGGAGGGCAACCAATTACAATGAGCAGTTCTTC
TRBV10-2,TRBJ1-2,-,-,CASSDRGQGYGYTF,TGCGCCAGCAGTGATCGGGGGCAGGGCTATGGCTACACCTTC
TRBV5-1,TRBJ2-5,-,-,CASSVQETQYF,TGCGCCAGCAGCGTGCAAGAGACCCAGTACTTC
TRBV19,TRBJ1-1,-,-,CASSIVSFGSTEAFF,TGTGCCAGTAGTATAGTTTCTTTTGGAAGCACTGAAGCTTTCTTT
TRBV6-4,TRBJ1-3,TRBD1,-,CASLQEGTGVCLFLGNTIYF,TGTGCCAGCCTCCAGGAAGGGACAGGGGTTTGCCTTTTCCTTGGAAACACCATATATTTT
TRBV7-3,TRBJ2-2,-,-,CASSLTRTGELFF,TGTGCCAGCAGCTTAACGCGCACCGGGGAGCTGTTTTTT
TRBV6-5,TRBJ2-2,-,-,CASGRGDTGELFF,TGTGCCAGCGGGAGGGGGGACACCGGGGAGCTGTTTTTT
TRBV15,TRBJ2-5,TRBD2,once,CATSRGTSGAQETQYF,TGTGCCACCAGCAGGGGGACTAGCGGGGCCCAAGAGACCCAGTACTTC
TRBV2,TRBJ2-3,TRBD2,-,CASSASGGDTDTQYF,TGTGCCAGCAGTGCATCGGGAGGAGATACAGATACGCAGTATTTT
TRBV18,TRBJ2-5,-,-,CASSPTPQAVQYF,TGTGCCAGCTCACCAACGCCCCAGGCGGTCCAGTACTTC
TRBV7-6,TRBJ2-7,-,-,CASSLSMGSPYEQYF,TGTGCCAGCAGTTTATCGATGGGCAGTCCCTACGAGCAGTACTTC
TRBV6-1,TRBJ1-6,-,-,CASRRDNNSPLHF,TGTGCCAGCAGGAGGGACAATAATTCACCCCTCCACTTT
TRBV5-1,TRBJ2-7,TRBD2,-,CASSFSGNSYEQYF,TGCGCCAGCAGCTTTAGCGGGAACTCCTACGAGCAGTACTTC
TRBV5-8,TRBJ2-7,TRBD1,-,CAVSAIFKGTGSYEQYF,TGTGCCGTAAGCGCTATTTTCAAAGGGACAGGGTCCTACGAGCAGTACTTC
TRBV6-1,TRBJ2-7,-,few,CASSEGRGVHEQYF,TGTGCCAGCAGTGAAGGCAGGGGGGTCCACGAGCAGTACTTC
TRBV27,TRBJ2-3,-,-,CASRSWGVATDTQYF,TGTGCCAGCAGGTCGTGGGGGGTTGCTACAGATACGCAGTATTTT
TRBV12-5,TRBJ2-2,-,-,CASGLELGSGTGELFF,TGTGCTAGTGGTTTGGAACTCGGGAGTGGAACCGGGGAGCTGTTTTTT
TRBV5-1,TRBJ1-6,-,-,CASSLDAGKSSPLHF,TGCGCCAGCAGCTTGGACGCGGGGAAGTCTTCACCCCTCCACTTT
TRBV13,TRBJ2-7,-,-,CASSPRAGSYEQYF,TGTGCCAGCAGCCCCCGGGCGGGCTCCTACGAGCAGTACTTC
TRBV2,TRBJ2-1,TRBD2,-,CASSPGLGSSYNEQFF,TGTGCCAGCAGTCCGGGACTAGGGAGCTCCTACAATGAGCAGTTCTTC
TRBV5-4,TRBJ2-3,-,-,CASSPDTRTDTQYF,TGTGCCAGCAGCCCGGACACCCGCACAGATACGCAGTATTTT
TRBV28,TRBJ2-7,TRBD1,-,CASSGPGQGWGEQYF,TGTGCCAGCAGTGGGCCGGGACAGGGGTGGGGCGAGCAGTACTTC
TRBV5-6,TRBJ2-5,TRBD1,once,CASSRGTGARGETQYF,TGTGCCAGCAGCCGGGGGACAGGGGCGCGGGGGGAGACCCAGTACTTC
TRBV19,TRBJ1-2,-,few,CASSPRSGGGGYTF,TGTGCCAGTAGTCCCCGCTCGGGGGGCGGAGGCTACACCTTC
TRBV6-6,TRBJ2-4,-,once,CASSKGSLQNIQYF,TGTGCCAGCAGCAAGGGATCGCTTCAAAACATTCAGTACTTC
TRBV30,TRBJ2-2,-,once,CAWSVLGHLTGELFF,TGTGCCTGGAGTGTACTGGGACACCTTACCGGGGAGCTGTTTTTT
TRBV4-3,TRBJ2-1,TRBD2,-,CASSPTSGGGDEQFF,TGCGCCAGCAGCCCGACTAGCGGGGGCGGCGATGAGCAGTTCTTC
TRBV19,TRBJ1-5,-,-,CASTSLGGRGKAIMTAQHF,TGTGCCAGTACCTCTCTGGGGGGCCGGGGGAAAGCGATCATGACGGCCCAGCATTTT
TRBV9,TRBJ1-4,-,-,CASSAQGATNEKLFF,TGTGCCAGCAGCGCCCAGGGTGCAACTAATGAAAAACTGTTTTTT
TRBV10-3,TRBJ1-2,-,-,CAISESSVSGDYGYTF,TGTGCCATCAGTGAGTCATCAGTCTCCGGGGACTATGGCTACACCTTC
TRBV27,TRBJ2-1,TRBD2,once,CASSWGGGAWNEQFF,TGTGCCAGCAGTTGGGGCGGGGGGGCTTGGAATGAGCAGTTCTTC
TRBV10-3,TRBJ1-1,-,-,CAISESSDRTEAFF,TGTGCCATCAGTGAGTCGTCGGATAGGACTGAAGCTTTCTTT
TRBV4-1,TRBJ1-2,-,-,CASSQDGAPGYTF,TGCGCCAGCAGCCAAGACGGAGCACCCGGCTACACCTTC
TRBV28,TRBJ2-7,-,-,CASSSVYEQYF,TGTGCCAGCAGTTCGGTGTACGAGCAGTACTTC
TRBV7-8,TRBJ2-1,TRBD1,few,CASSPTGGNRNEQFF,TGTGCCAGCAGCCCTACAGGGGGCAATCGCAATGAGCAGTTCTTC
TRBV27,TRBJ2-6,TRBD1,-,CASTKQGPGANVLTF,TGTGCCAGCACAAAACAGGGGCCTGGGGCCAACGTCCTGACTTTC
TRBV6-1,TRBJ2-7,-,-,CATSDSYEQYF,TGTGCCACCTCCGACTCCTACGAGCAGTACTTC
TRBV5-1,TRBJ2-1,TRBD2,few,CASSPRGDLYNEQFF,TGCGCCAGCAGCCCGCGGGGGGACTTATACAATGAGCAGTTCTTC
TRBV30,TRBJ2-3,-,once,CAGAPSTDTQYF,TGTGCCGGAGCGCCTAGCACAGATACGCAGTATTTT
TRBV5-1,TRBJ1-1,-,-,CASSLPSLGTEAFF,TGCGCCAGCAGCTTACCTTCTCTGGGGACTGAAGCTTTCTTT
TRBV6-1,TRBJ1-6,TRBD1,-,CASSQDRFNSPLHF,TGTGCCAGCAGTCAGGACAGGTTCAATTCACCCCTCCACTTT
TRBV4-1,TRBJ1-5,TRBD1,-,CASRGQGSNQPQHF,TGCGCCAGCAGGGGACAGGGAAGCAATCAGCCCCAGCATTTT
TRBV5-6,TRBJ2-1,-,-,CASSALLARAYNEQFF,TGTGCCAGCAGCGCCTTACTAGCACGTGCCTACAATGAGCAGTTCTTC
TRBV28,TRBJ1-5,TRBD1,-,CASSFGSGQHSNQPQHF,TGTGCCAGCAGTTTCGGTTCGGGACAGCATAGCAATCAGCCCCAGCATTTT
TRBV27,TRBJ2-1,TRBD2,-,CASKVGLTYNEQFF,TGTGCCAGCAAGGTGGGACTAACCTACAATGAGCAGTTCTTC
TRBV7-9,TRBJ1-6,TRBD1,few,CASSKGQGDNSPLHF,TGTGCCAGCAGCAAGGGACAGGGGGATAATTCACCCCTCCACTTT
TRBV6-6,TRBJ1-2,-,once,CASRPLGTAYGYTF,TGTGCCAGCAGGCCGTTAGGGACTGCCTATGGCTACACCTTC
TRBV7-2,TRBJ1-5,TRBD1,once,CASSLAPGQGNQPQHF,TGTGCCAGCAGCTTAGCCCCGGGACAGGGCAATCAGCCCCAGCATTTT
TRBV11-2,TRBJ1-5,-,-,CASSLGPYQGRNQPQHF,TGTGCCAGCAGCTTAGGCCCCTATCAGGGGAGAAATCAGCCCCAGCATTTT
TRBV19,TRBJ1-5,-,-,CASSAQGNNQPQHF,TGTGCCAGTAGTGCTCAGGGGAACAATCAGCCCCAGCATTTT
TRBV19,TRBJ1-5,TRBD1,few,CASKGLAGGKSQPQHF,TGTGCCAGTAAGGGCCTCGCAGGGGGCAAGAGTCAGCCCCAGCATTTT
TRBV29-1,TRBJ1-1,TRBD1,-,CSGGQSEAFF,TGCAGCGGGGGACAGTCTGAAGCTTTCTTT
TRBV6-5,TRBJ1-3,-,many,CASSFDLSGNTIYF,TGTGCCAGCAGTTTCGACCTATCTGGAAACACCATATATTTT
TRBV9,TRBJ2-1,-,-,CASSPDAGRNEQFF,TGTGCCAGCAGCCCAGACGCAGGGAGGAATGAGCAGTTCTTC
TRBV9,TRBJ2-7,TRBD1,few,CASSEGTGGYEQYF,TGTGCCAGCAGCGAAGGGACAGGGGGCTACGAGCAGTACTTC
TRBV28,TRBJ1-4,TRBD1,-,CASSSPTGGSEKLFF,TGTGCCAGCAGTTCCCCGACAGGGGGCAGTGAAAAACTGTTTTTT